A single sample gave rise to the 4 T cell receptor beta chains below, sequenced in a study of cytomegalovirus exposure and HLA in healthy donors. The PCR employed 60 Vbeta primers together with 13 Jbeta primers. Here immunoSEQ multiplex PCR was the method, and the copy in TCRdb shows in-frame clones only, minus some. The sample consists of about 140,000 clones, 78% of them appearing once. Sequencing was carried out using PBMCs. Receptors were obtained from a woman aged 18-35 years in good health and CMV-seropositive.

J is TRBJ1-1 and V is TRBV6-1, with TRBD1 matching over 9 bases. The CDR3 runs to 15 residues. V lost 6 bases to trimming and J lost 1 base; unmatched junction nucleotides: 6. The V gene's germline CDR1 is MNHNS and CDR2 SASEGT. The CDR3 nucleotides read TGTGCCAGCAGCCCTCCGGGACAGGGGAACACTGAAGCTTTCTTT. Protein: CASSPPGQGNTEAFF.

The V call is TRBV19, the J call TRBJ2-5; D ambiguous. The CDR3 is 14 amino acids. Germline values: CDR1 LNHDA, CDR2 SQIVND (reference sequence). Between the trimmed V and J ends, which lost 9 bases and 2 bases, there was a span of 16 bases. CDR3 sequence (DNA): TGTGCCAGCTCTCAAGGCAGGAAACAAGAGACCCAGTACTTC. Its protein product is CASSQGRKQETQYF.

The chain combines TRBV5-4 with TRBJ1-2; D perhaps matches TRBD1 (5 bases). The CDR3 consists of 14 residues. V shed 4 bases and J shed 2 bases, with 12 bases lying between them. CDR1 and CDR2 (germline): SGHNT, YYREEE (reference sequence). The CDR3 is CASSPGGGNYGYTF. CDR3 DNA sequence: TGTGCCAGCAGCCCAGGTGGGGGGAACTATGGCTACACCTTC.

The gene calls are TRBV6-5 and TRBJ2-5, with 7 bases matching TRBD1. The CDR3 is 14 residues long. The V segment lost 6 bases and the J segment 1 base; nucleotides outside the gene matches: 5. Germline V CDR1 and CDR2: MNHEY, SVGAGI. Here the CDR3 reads CASSPGQLQETQYF. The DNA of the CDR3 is TGTGCCAGCAGCCCGGGACAGCTCCAAGAGACCCAGTACTTC.